Each of the 19 T cell receptor beta chains below was sequenced from the same sample in a study of low-dose radiotherapy and immunotherapy resistance in tumors. Indicated time point: before trial treatment. Primers used for first-strand cDNA, a TRAV- and TRBV-specific set, covered both alpha and beta chains. Amplification of TCRs used a constant-region primer and V-primer adapter for around 20 PCR cycles. MiXCR, applied by TCRdb to the reads, yields one record per CDR3 protein. The sample lists some 71,000 distinct CDR3 sequences, less than 40% occurring once. The sample consisted of PBMCs, taken before treatment. The receptors derive from a female donor with ovarian cancer.

The gene calls are TRBV5-6 and TRBJ2-2; 7 bases map to TRBD1. Germline CDR1 is SGHDT and CDR2 is YYEEEE. Trimming cost V 5 bases and J 0 bases; bases outside gene matches: 4. The CDR3 length is 15 residues. The CDR3 nucleotides are TGTGCCAGCAGGATACAGGGGCCGAACACCGGGGAGCTGTTTTTT. Translated, it gives CASRIQGPNTGELFF. Full variable domain (remainder filled in from reference TRBV5-6 and TRBJ2-2): DAGVTQSPTHLIKTRGQQVTLRCSPKSGHDTVSWYQQALGQGPQFIFQYYEEEERQRGNFPDRFSGHQFPNYSSELNVNALLLGDSALYLCASRIQGPNTGELFFGEGSRLTVL.

This clonotype was detected many times. The chain joins TRBV27 to TRBJ2-3; D remains unclear. Trimming took 6 bases from V and 0 from J, leaving 10 bases between them. The CDR3 has 14 amino acids. Germline V lookup: CDR1 MNHEY, CDR2 SMNVEV (reference sequence). CDR3 region: CASRIRSSTDTQYF. The CDR3 coding sequence is TGTGCCAGCAGAATTAGATCTAGCACAGATACGCAGTATTTT.

With respect to this clonotype: A read error may account for a junction end that differs from germline. The rearrangement links TRBV27 to TRBJ2-5; 8 nucleotides match TRBD1. The germline V gene encodes CDR1 MNHEY and CDR2 SMNVEV (reference sequence). The CDR3 runs 15 residues. CDR3 DNA sequence: TGTGCCACCAGTGACCAAGGGACAGGATTTATGACCCAGTACTTC. Translated, it gives CATSDQGTGFMTQYF.

At least ten counts were recorded for this clonotype. The CDR3 here is CASSVGGDSDTQYF. CDR3 nucleotides: TGTGCCAGTAGTGTCGGCGGGGATTCAGATACGCAGTATTTT. The chain links TRBV19 to TRBJ2-3; TRBD2 might be the D (6 bases). CDR1 is LNHDA and CDR2 is SQIVND in the germline V gene (reference sequence). V lost 5 bases, J lost 4 bases, and 13 bases lay in between. The CDR3 sequence is 14 residues long.

V gene TRBV5-6 combines with J gene TRBJ2-1; tentatively, D is TRBD2 (5 bases). The ends were cut back, 0 bases at V and 1 base at J, with 11 bases in the middle. CDR1 is SGHDT and CDR2 is YYEEEE in the germline V gene. The CDR3 runs 16 residues. CDR3 bases: TGTGCCAGCAGCTTGGATCCGGGAAGTTCCTACAATGAGCAGTTCTTC. Residues: CASSLDPGSSYNEQFF. The variable domain in full, completed from reference TRBV5-6 and TRBJ2-1, reads DAGVTQSPTHLIKTRGQQVTLRCSPKSGHDTVSWYQQALGQGPQFIFQYYEEEERQRGNFPDRFSGHQFPNYSSELNVNALLLGDSALYLCASSLDPGSSYNEQFFGPGTRLTVL.

The V and J genes are TRBV6-2 or TRBV6-3 and TRBJ2-1; D is perhaps TRBD1 or TRBD2 (6 bases each). Per the germline V gene, CDR1 is MNHEY and CDR2 is SVGEGT. The CDR3 length is 14 residues. Trimming shortened V by 2 bases and J by 7 bases, and 12 bases separated the two germline ends. The CDR3 sequence: CASSYRLGGNEQFF. Here the CDR3 DNA reads TGTGCCAGCAGTTACAGGTTAGGGGGGAATGAGCAGTTCTTC.

This clonotype came up many times. This chain connects TRBV2 to TRBJ2-1, with TRBD2 matching over 7 bases. CDR3 length: 14 residues. The germline V gene has CDR1 SNHLY and CDR2 FYNNEI. The V gene end was trimmed by 2 bases and the J gene end by 6 bases; junction bases not matched to a gene: 4. CDR3 DNA: TGTGCCAGCAGTGAAACTAGCGTTGCCAATGAGCAGTTCTTC. Its protein product is CASSETSVANEQFF.

With respect to this clonotype: A far larger clone differs by one base, so this is likely a read error. The chain combines TRBV28 with TRBJ2-1; a possible D gene is TRBD2 (5 bases). The end of the DNA is better explained by TRBJ2-7, so the J call may be wrong. Germline assignment: CDR1 MDHEN and CDR2 SYDVKM. This CDR3 is built from 16 residues. CDR3 nucleotide sequence: TGTGCCAGCAGTTTATCGACGGCGGGCCTCTCCTACGAGCAGTACTTC. Its protein is CASSLSTAGLSYEQYF.

This clonotype was observed many times. This chain uses TRBV2 with TRBJ2-5, with 9 bases identical to TRBD1. This CDR3 region has 15 residues. V was clipped by 6 bases and J by 5 bases; unmatched bases: 10. Per the germline V gene, CDR1 is SNHLY and CDR2 is FYNNEI. In DNA, the CDR3 is TGTGCCAGCAGAGCCGGGACAGGGCGTGAGGAGACCCAGTACTTC. It is translated as CASRAGTGREETQYF.

The table lists this clonotype with many counts. The V gene is TRBV19, the J gene TRBJ1-2, with a tentative D call TRBD1 (5 bases). The germline V and J ends were trimmed by 7 bases and 4 bases, with 19 bases remaining between them. There are 15 residues in the CDR3. Germline assignment: CDR1 LNHDA and CDR2 SQIVND (reference sequence). CDR3 amino acids: CASIPASGDSYGYTF. Written as DNA, the CDR3 is TGTGCCAGTATACCAGCTTCCGGTGACAGCTATGGCTACACCTTC. Filled out from reference TRBV19 and TRBJ1-2, the complete variable domain reads DGGITQSPKYLFRKEGQNVTLSCEQNLNHDAMYWYRQDPGQGLRLIYYSQIVNDFQKGDIAEGYSVSREKKESFPLTVTSAQKNPTAFYLCASIPASGDSYGYTFGSGTRLTVV.

In this sample, this clonotype turned up many times. CDR3 loop: CSADRGIQTYNEQFF. CDR3 DNA: TGCAGCGCCGACAGGGGGATACAAACCTACAATGAGCAGTTCTTC. This chain connects TRBV29-1 to TRBJ2-1; 9 nucleotides match TRBD1. The CDR3 is made up of 15 amino acids. Germline V gives CDR1 SQVTM, CDR2 ANQGSEA. V lost 7 bases to trimming and J lost 2 bases; unmatched junction nucleotides: 9.

V and J are TRBV20-1 and TRBJ1-6; 9 bases line up with TRBD1. Trimming at V came to 5 bases and at J to 7 bases, leaving 6 bases not matched to a gene. The germline gives CDR1 DFQATT, CDR2 SNEGSKA (reference sequence). The CDR3 extends over 14 amino acids. The DNA for the CDR3 is TGCAGTGCTGCCGACAGGGGGAAAAATTCACCCCTCCACTTT. Residues: CSAADRGKNSPLHF.

This clonotype was seen a few times. The chain joins TRBV20-1 to TRBJ2-7; D gene unclear. Germline CDR1 DFQATT, CDR2 SNEGSKA (reference sequence). Trimming pared 1 base from V and 2 bases from J, leaving 3 bases between. This CDR3 is built from 11 residues. The CDR3 coding sequence is TGCAGTGCTAGAGGAACCTACGAGCAGTACTTC. Translated: CSARGTYEQYF.

V usage is TRBV28 and J usage is TRBJ2-7; D gene ambiguous. This CDR3 is built from 14 residues. V lost 6 bases to trimming and J lost 0 bases, with 12 bases between them. Looked up from germline, CDR1 is MDHEN and CDR2 is SYDVKM. The CDR3 DNA reads as TGTGCCAGCAGGAAGGGATGGGGCTCCTACGAGCAGTACTTC. Residues: CASRKGWGSYEQYF.

Notes on this clonotype: A far larger clone is a single base away, which makes a read error likely. J is TRBJ2-1 and V is TRBV6-6; unclear D gene. Germline V gene sequence: CDR1 MNHNY, CDR2 SVGAGI (reference sequence). Deletions cut 2 bases from V and 10 bases from J, with 6 bases between. The CDR3 runs to 11 residues. The CDR3, as DNA: TGTGCCAGCAGTTACCTCGACGAGCAGTTCTTC. The encoded protein is CASSYLDEQFF.

The table lists this clonotype with many counts. The V and J genes are TRBV20-1 and TRBJ2-2, with a weak D call TRBD2 (6 bases). Germline lookup yields CDR1 DFQATT and CDR2 SNEGSKA (reference sequence). The CDR3 contains 15 residues. Trimming removed 2 bases at V and 0 bases at J, with 10 bases between. The CDR3 loop reads CSARRGITNTGELFF. Written as DNA, the CDR3 is TGCAGTGCTAGACGGGGGATCACGAACACCGGGGAGCTGTTTTTT.

The J gene is TRBJ2-3, the V gene TRBV7-2; 12 bases are shared with TRBD2. CDR3 size: 18 residues. Germline CDR1 is SGHTA and CDR2 is FQGNSA. After removal of 2 bases from V and 2 bases from J, the junction contained 8 bases not matched to a gene. In DNA form, the CDR3 reads TGTGCCAGCAGCTTAAATCTAGCGGGAGGGCTCCTCACAGATACGCAGTATTTT. It is translated as CASSLNLAGGLLTDTQYF.

A word on this clonotype: A far bigger clonotype differs at one base, so this is likely a read error. The V call is TRBV24-1, the J call TRBJ2-7; 8 bases agree with TRBD2. The J call is in doubt because the DNA end fits TRBJ2-5 better. Germline lookup yields CDR1 KGHDR and CDR2 SFDVKD. CDR3 length equals 16 residues. CDR3 sequence: CVTSDARTSLQETQYF. Written as DNA, the CDR3 is TGTGTCACCAGTGACGCGAGGACTAGCCTCCAAGAGACCCAGTACTTC.

This clonotype appeared a few times. The chain is built from TRBV20-1 and TRBJ2-7, with 12 bases matching TRBD2. Germline assignment: CDR1 DFQATT and CDR2 SNEGSKA (reference sequence). CDR3 size: 15 residues. The trim removed 1 base at V and 1 base at J, leaving 2 bases unmatched. This CDR3 is CSARATSGRSYEQYF. The CDR3 bases are TGCAGTGCTAGAGCAACTAGCGGGAGGTCCTACGAGCAGTACTTC.